Reported below is one TCR beta chain. The antigen is not known. This entry belongs to a study of T cells in localized non-small cell lung cancer. Study-wide findings and caveats: Adjacent lung had a median roughly 61 of the 100 largest tumor clones.

Deletions cut 1 base from V and 4 bases from J, with 2 bases between. The germline gives CDR1 MDHEN, CDR2 SYDVKM. The CDR3 has 12 residues. Only in-frame clones appear in the TCRdb table, and some are missing; sequencing was by immunoSEQ multiplex PCR. The table lists 7,000 or so clones, 50% of them singletons. This chain joins TRBV28 and TRBJ1-5; D ambiguous. The source is an older female donor with stage I lung adenocarcinoma. The sequenced sample was lymph node tissue, obtained before any cancer treatment. Written as DNA, the CDR3 is TGTGCCAGCAGTTTATTTAATCAGCCCCAGCATTTT. Protein: CASSLFNQPQHF.